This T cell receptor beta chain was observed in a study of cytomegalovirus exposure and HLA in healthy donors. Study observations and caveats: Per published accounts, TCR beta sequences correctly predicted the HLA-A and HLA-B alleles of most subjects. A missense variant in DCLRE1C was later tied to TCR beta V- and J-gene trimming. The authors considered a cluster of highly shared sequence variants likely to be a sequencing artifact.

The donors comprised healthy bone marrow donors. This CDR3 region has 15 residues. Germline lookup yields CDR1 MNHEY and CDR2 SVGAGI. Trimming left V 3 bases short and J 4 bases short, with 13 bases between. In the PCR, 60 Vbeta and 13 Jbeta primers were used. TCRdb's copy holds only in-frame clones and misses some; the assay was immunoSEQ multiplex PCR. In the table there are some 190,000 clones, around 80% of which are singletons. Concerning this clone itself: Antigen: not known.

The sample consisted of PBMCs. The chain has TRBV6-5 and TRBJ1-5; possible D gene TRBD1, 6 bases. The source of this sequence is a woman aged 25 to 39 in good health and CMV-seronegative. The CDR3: CASSYSAGVNQPQHF. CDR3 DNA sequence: TGTGCCAGCAGTTATTCGGCAGGGGTGAATCAGCCCCAGCATTTT.